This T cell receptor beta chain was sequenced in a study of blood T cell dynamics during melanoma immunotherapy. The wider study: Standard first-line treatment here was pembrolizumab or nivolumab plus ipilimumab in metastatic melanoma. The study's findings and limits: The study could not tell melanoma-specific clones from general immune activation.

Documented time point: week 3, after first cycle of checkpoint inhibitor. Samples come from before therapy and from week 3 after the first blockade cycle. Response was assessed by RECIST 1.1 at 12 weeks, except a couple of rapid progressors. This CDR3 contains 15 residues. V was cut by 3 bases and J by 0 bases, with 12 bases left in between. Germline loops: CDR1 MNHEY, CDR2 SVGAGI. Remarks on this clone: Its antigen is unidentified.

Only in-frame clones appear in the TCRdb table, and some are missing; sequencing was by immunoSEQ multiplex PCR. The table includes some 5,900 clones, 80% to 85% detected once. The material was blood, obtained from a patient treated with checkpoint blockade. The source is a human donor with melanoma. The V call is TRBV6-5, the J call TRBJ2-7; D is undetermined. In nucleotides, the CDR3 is TGTGCCAGCAGTTATTCGCTAGACGCCTCCTACGAGCAGTACTTC. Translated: CASSYSLDASYEQYF.